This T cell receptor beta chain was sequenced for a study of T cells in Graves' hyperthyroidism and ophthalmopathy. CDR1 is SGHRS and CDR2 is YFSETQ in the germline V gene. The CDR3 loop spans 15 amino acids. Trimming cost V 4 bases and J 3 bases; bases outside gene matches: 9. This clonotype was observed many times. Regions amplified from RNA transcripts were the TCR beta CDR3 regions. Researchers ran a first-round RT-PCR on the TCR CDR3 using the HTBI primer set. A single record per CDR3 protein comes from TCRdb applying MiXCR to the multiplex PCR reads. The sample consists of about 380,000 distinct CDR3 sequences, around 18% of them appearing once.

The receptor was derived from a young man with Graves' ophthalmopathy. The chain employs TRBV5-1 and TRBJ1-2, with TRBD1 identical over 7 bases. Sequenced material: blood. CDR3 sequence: CASSGGGTVDYGYTF. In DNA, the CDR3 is TGCGCCAGCAGCGGCGGGGGGACAGTTGACTATGGCTACACCTTC.